This T cell receptor (beta chain) was found in a study of T cells after yellow fever vaccination (dated by TCRdb to about 2019). General notes on the study: Libraries from fractions with low cell numbers were prepared with the SMART-Seq v4 Ultra Low Input RNA kit. To track T-cell clones before and after primary and booster YFV17D yellow fever vaccination, bulk TCR alpha and beta repertoires were sequenced longitudinally. Two healthy male donors, one aged 18 to 30 and one aged 30 to 40 years, made up the cohort. Blood samples were taken at several timepoints before and after primary and secondary immunization, and bulk PBMC replicates and cell subsets were isolated. The study at large found these results: Computational filtering was needed because FACS-sorted repertoires could contain abundant contaminating clonotypes from the bulk population. The secondary T-cell response was found to be weaker but faster than the primary response, with a peak reached on day 5 rather than on day 15. The study included only two donors, which limits how far the findings can be generalized. A small fraction of clonotypes showed up in both the CD4 and CD8 compartments, probably as a result of convergent recombination. After the booster, most of the clones that had expanded following primary vaccination were detected again (roughly 96% of CD4 and 88% of CD8), which suggests that memory was broadly maintained.

This clonotype came up a few times. It lacks a known antigen. No clone much larger than this one lies a single base away; base qualities are absent. TCR cDNA was synthesized by 5'RACE template switching, which introduced a universal primer site and unique molecular identifiers. Priming of cDNA synthesis was performed from both the TCR alpha and TCR beta constant segments. Library amplification involved two PCR steps, and the second step added sample barcodes and sequencing adapters. Libraries were sequenced on Illumina HiSeq 2500 (2x100 bp) or NovaSeq (2x150 bp). Turning to the authors' computational methods: Reads were demultiplexed and collapsed into UMI consensus sequences with MIGEC, and V(D)J alignment was performed with MiXCR. Vaccine-responding clonotypes were identified with edgeR using replicate PBMC samples, with FDR below 0.01 and a log2 fold change above 5 up to day 15 being required. CD4 or CD8 identity was assigned to each bulk clonotype according to whether the clonotype was present at higher abundance in the sequenced CD4 repertoire or the sequenced CD8 repertoire. Through fastp at Q25 and MiXCR, TCRdb rebuilt clones from the public reads, retaining in-frame beta chains. CDR3 protein duplicates are merged, each entry listing the most common genes and DNA. In this record, the V and J calls reflect TCRdb's handling and not the investigators' own analysis. The sample records hundreds of thousands of distinct CDR3 sequences, about 12% of which are singletons. Of the sample, 15% falls within the top ten clones.

The treatment or condition tag for this specimen amounts to: live attenuated yellow fever vaccine strain. Two biological replicates of bulk PBMCs were collected at each blood-draw timepoint. A standard Ficoll-Paque protocol was used to isolate PBMCs from peripheral blood. TriZol was used to extract RNA from bulk PBMCs, CD4 and CD8 fractions, and dextramer-positive and dextramer-negative fractions. Taken from cysteine to phenylalanine, the CDR3 has 14 residues. Just CDR3 DNA is preserved here, 42 bases in frame from base 1. V gives up 5 bases and J gives up 0 bases, and the segment between their germline ends measures 12 bases. The germline V gene (reference sequence) supplies CDR1 DFQATT and CDR2 SNEGSKA.

Specimen: PBMCs, collected on the day of the yellow fever booster vaccination. This receptor was obtained from a man aged 25-40 years who received the YFV17D yellow fever vaccine. Recombination joined TRBV20-1 with TRBJ2-3, with the D gene call left open. CDR3 region: CSAFDATSTDTQYF. The DNA sequence reads TGCAGTGCTTTCGACGCCACTAGCACAGATACGCAGTATTTT.